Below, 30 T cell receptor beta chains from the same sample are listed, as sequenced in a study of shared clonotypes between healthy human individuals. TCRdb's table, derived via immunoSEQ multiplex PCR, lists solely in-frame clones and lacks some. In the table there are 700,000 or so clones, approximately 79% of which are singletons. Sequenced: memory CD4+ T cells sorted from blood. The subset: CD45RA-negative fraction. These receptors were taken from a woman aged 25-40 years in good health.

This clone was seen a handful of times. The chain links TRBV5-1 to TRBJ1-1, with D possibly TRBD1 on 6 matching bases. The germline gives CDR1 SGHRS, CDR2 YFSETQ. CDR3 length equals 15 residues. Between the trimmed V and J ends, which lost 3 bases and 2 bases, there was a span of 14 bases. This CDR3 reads CASSSAPDSNTEAFF. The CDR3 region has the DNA TGCGCCAGCAGCTCCGCCCCGGACAGCAACACTGAAGCTTTCTTT.

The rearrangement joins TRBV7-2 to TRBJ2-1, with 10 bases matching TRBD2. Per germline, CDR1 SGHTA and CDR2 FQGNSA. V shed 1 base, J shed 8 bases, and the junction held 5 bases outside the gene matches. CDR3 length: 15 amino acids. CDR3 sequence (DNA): TGTGCCAGCAGCTTAGGGACTAGCGGTAGTTATGAGCAGTTCTTC. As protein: CASSLGTSGSYEQFF.

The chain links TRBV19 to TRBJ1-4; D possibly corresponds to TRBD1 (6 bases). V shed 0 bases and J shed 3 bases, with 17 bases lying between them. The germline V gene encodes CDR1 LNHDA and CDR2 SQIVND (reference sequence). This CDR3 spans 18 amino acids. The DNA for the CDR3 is TGTGCCAGTAGTATAGATTCCCCAGGGAGGGGGTCTAATGAAAAACTGTTTTTT. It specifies CASSIDSPGRGSNEKLFF.

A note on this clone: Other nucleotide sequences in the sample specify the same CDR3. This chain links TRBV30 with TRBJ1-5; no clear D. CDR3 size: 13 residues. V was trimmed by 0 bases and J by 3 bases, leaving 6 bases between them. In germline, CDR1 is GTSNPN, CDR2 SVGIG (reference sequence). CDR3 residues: CAWSVRNNQPQHF. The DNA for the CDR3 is TGTGCCTGGAGTGTACGCAACAATCAGCCCCAGCATTTT.

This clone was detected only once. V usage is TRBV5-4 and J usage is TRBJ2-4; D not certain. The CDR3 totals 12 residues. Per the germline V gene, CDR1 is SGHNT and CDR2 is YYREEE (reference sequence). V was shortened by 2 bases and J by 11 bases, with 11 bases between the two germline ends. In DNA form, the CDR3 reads TGTGCCAGCAGCTTTGACCGGGCCGTTCAGTACTTC. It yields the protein CASSFDRAVQYF.

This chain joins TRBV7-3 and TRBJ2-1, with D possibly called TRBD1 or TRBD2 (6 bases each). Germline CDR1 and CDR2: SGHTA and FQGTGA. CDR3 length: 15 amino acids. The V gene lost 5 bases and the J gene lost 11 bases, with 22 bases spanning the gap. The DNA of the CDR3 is TGTGCCAGCAGCCTCCTAGGGGGGACCACAGGCAAGCAGTTCTTC. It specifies CASSLLGGTTGKQFF.

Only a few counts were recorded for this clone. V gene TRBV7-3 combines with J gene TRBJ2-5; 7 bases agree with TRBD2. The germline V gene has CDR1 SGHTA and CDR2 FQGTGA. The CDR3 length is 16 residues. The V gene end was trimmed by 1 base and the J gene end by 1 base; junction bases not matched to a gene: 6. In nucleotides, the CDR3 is TGTGCCAGCAGCTTAAGCCGTGGGAGGGGCCAAGAGACCCAGTACTTC. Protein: CASSLSRGRGQETQYF.

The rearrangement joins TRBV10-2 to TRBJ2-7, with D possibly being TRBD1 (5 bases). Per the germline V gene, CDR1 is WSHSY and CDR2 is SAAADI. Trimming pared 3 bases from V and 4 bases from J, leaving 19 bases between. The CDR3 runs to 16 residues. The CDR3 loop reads CASSEVTRQLRYEQYF. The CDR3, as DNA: TGCGCCAGCAGTGAAGTCACTCGACAGCTGAGGTACGAGCAGTACTTC.

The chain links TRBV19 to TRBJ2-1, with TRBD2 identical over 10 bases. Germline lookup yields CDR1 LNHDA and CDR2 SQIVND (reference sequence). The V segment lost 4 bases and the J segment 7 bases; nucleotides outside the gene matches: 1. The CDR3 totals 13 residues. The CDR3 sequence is CASSKGLANEQFF. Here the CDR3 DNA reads TGTGCCAGTAGTAAGGGACTAGCGAATGAGCAGTTCTTC. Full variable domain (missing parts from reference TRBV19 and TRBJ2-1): DGGITQSPKYLFRKEGQNVTLSCEQNLNHDAMYWYRQDPGQGLRLIYYSQIVNDFQKGDIAEGYSVSREKKESFPLTVTSAQKNPTAFYLCASSKGLANEQFFGPGTRLTVL.

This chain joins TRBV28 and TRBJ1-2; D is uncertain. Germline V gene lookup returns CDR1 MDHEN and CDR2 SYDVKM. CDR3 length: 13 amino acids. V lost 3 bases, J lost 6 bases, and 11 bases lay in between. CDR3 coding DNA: TGTGCCAGCAGTTTGACAAATCCTAATGGCTACACCTTC. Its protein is CASSLTNPNGYTF.

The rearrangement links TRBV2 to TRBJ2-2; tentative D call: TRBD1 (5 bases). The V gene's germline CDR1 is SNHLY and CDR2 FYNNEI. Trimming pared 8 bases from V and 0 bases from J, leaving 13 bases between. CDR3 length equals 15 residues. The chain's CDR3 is CASGKDKPNTGELFF. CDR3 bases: TGTGCCAGCGGTAAGGACAAACCGAACACCGGGGAGCTGTTTTTT.

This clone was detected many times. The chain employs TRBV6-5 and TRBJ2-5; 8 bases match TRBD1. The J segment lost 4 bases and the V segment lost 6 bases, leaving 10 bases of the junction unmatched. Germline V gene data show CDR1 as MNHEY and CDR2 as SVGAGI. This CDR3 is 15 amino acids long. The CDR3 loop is CASSRQGRGIETQYF. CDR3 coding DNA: TGTGCCAGCAGCCGACAGGGGCGGGGAATAGAGACCCAGTACTTC.

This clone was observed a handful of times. CDR3 DNA sequence: TGTGCCAGCAGCCTTGGACAGGCTGTAGGTGGCTACACCTTC. Its protein product is CASSLGQAVGGYTF. The chain is built from TRBV7-2 and TRBJ1-2; TRBD1 agrees at 7 bases. CDR3 length: 14 amino acids. Unmatched junction bases numbered 10, after V lost 5 bases and J lost 7 bases. Germline assignment: CDR1 SGHTA and CDR2 FQGNSA.

The CDR3 coding sequence is TGTGCCAGCAGCCCGGTGGGCCCCCAGGGGTTTGAAAAACTGTTTTTT. It codes for CASSPVGPQGFEKLFF. The J gene is TRBJ1-4, the V gene TRBV14; maybe TRBD1 (6 bases). Germline-derived CDR1 and CDR2 are SGHDN and FVKESK. Deletions cut 4 bases from V and 7 bases from J, with 19 bases between. This CDR3 comprises 16 residues.

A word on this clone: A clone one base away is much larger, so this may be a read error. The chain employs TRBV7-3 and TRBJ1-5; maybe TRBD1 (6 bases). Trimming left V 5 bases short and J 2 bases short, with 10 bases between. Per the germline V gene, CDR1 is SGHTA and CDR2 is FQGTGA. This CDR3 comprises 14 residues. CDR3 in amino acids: CASSQEGGNQPQHF. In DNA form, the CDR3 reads TGTGCCAGCAGCCAGGAGGGGGGCAATCAGCCCCAGCATTTT.

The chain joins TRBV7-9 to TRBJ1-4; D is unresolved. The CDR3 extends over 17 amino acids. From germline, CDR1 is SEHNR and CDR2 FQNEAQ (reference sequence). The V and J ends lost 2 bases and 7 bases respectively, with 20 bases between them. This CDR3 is CASSLISGRSSTEKLFF. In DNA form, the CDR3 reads TGTGCCAGCAGCTTAATATCGGGCAGGTCAAGTACTGAAAAACTGTTTTTT.

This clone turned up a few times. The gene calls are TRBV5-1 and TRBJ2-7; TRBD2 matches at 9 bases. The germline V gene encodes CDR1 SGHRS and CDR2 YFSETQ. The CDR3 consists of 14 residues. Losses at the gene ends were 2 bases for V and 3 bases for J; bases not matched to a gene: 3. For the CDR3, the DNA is TGCGCCAGCAGCTTTGCTAGCGGGGACTACGAGCAGTACTTC. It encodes CASSFASGDYEQYF.

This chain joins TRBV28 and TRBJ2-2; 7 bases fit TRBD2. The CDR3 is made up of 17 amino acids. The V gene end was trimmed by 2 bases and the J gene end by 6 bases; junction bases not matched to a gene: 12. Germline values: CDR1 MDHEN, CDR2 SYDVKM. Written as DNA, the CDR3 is TGTGCCAGCAGTTTAAGTCTAGGGGCGGGAGCGCCCGGGGAGCTGTTTTTT. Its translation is CASSLSLGAGAPGELFF.

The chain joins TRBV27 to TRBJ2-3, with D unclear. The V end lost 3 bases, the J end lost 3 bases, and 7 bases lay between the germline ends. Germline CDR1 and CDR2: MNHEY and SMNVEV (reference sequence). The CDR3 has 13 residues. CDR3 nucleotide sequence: TGTGCCAGCAGTTTGCGGTTGACAGATACGCAGTATTTT. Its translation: CASSLRLTDTQYF.

CDR3 nucleotides: TGTGCCAGCAGCATGCGGGCAGGAAGCTCCTACGAGCAGTACTTC. Translated, it gives CASSMRAGSSYEQYF. The chain couples TRBV7-9 to TRBJ2-7; possibly TRBD2 for D (5 bases). V lost 5 bases to trimming and J lost 0 bases, with 14 bases between them. This CDR3 has 15 amino acids. The germline V gene encodes CDR1 SEHNR and CDR2 FQNEAQ (reference sequence).

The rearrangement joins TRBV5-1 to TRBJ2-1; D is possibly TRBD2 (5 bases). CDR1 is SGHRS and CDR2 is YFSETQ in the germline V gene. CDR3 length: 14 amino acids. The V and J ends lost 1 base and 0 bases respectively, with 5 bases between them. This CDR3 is CASSLTSSYNEQFF. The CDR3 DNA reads TGCGCCAGCAGCTTGACTAGCTCCTACAATGAGCAGTTCTTC. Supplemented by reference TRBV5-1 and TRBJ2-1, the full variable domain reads KAGVTQTPRYLIKTRGQQVTLSCSPISGHRSVSWYQQTPGQGLQFLFEYFSETQRNKGNFPGRFSGRQFSNSRSEMNVSTLELGDSALYLCASSLTSSYNEQFFGPGTRLTVL.

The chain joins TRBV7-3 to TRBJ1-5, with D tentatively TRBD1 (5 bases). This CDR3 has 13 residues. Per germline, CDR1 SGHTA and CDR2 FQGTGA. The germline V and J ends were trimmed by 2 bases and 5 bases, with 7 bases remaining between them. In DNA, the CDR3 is TGTGCCAGCAGCTTAGGGGGTGATCAGCCCCAGCATTTT. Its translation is CASSLGGDQPQHF.

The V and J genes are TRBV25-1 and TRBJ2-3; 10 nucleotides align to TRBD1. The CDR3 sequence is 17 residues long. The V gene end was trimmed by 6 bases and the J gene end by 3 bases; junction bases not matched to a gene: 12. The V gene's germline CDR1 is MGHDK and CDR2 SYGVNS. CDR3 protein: CASRRNLGQGTTDTQYF. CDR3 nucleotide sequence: TGTGCCAGCAGAAGAAACCTGGGACAGGGGACGACAGATACGCAGTATTTT.

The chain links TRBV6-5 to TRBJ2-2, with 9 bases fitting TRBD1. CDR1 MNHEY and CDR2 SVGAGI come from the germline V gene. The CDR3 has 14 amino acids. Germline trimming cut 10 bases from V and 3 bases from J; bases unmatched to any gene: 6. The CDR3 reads CATRDRAYTGELFF. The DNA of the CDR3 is TGTGCCACACGGGACAGGGCTTACACCGGGGAGCTGTTTTTT.

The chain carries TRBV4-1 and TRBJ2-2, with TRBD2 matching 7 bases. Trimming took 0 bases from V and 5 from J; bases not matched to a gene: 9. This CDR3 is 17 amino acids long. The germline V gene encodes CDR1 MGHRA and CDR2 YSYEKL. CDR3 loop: CASSQDIASGLTGELFF. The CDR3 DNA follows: TGCGCCAGCAGCCAAGATATCGCTAGCGGACTTACCGGGGAGCTGTTTTTT.

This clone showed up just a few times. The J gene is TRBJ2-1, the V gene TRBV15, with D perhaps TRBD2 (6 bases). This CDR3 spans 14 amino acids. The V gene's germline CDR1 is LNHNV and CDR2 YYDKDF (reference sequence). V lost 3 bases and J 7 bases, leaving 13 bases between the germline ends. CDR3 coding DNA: TGTGCCACCAGCAGCCGACTAGTCGGGAATGAGCAGTTCTTC. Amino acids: CATSSRLVGNEQFF.

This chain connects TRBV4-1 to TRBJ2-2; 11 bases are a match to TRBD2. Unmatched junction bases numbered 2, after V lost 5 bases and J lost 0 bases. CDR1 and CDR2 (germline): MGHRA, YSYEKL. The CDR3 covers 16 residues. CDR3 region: CASSKTSGANTGELFF. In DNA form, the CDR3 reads TGCGCCAGCAGCAAGACTAGCGGGGCGAACACCGGGGAGCTGTTTTTT.

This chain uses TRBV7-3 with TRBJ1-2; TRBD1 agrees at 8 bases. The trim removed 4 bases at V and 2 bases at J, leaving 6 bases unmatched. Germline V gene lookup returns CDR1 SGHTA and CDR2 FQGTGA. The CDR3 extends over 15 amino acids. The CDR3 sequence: CASSSRQGPNYGYTF. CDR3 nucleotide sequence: TGTGCCAGCAGCTCGAGACAGGGGCCGAACTATGGCTACACCTTC.

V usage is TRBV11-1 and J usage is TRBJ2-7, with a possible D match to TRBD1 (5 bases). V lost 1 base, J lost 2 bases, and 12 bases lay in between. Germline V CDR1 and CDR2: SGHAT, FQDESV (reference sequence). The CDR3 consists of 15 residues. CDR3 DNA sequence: TGTGCCAGCAGCTTAGGAGGCTCAGGGCCCTACGAGCAGTACTTC. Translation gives CASSLGGSGPYEQYF.

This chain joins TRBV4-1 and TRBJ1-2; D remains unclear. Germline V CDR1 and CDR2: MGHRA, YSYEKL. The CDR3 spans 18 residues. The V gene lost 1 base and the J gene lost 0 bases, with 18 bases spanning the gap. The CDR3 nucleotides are TGCGCCAGCAGCCAAGGGGCGAGAGTCAGCGGGCCTAACTATGGCTACACCTTC. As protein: CASSQGARVSGPNYGYTF.